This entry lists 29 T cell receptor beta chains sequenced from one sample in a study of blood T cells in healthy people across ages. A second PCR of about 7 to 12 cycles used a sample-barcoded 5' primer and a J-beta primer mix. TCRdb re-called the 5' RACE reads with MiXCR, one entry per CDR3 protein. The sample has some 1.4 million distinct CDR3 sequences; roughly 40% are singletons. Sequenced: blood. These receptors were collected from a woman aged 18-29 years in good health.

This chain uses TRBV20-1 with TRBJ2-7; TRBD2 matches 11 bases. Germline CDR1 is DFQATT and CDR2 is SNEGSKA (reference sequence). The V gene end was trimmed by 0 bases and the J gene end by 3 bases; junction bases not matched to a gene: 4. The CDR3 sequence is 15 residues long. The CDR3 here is CSARDRLAGGYEQYF. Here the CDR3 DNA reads TGCAGTGCTAGAGATCGGCTAGCGGGAGGCTACGAGCAGTACTTC.

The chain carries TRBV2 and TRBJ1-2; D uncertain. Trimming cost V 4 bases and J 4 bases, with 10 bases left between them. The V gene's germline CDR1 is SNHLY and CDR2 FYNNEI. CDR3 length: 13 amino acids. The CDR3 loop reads CASSGLEVYGYTF. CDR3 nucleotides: TGTGCCAGCAGTGGCCTAGAGGTCTATGGCTACACCTTC.

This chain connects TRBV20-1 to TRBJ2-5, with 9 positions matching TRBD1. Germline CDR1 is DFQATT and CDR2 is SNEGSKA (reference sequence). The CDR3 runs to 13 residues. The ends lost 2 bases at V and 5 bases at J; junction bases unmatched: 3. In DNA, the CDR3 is TGCAGTGCTAGACCGGACAGGGGCGAGACCCAGTACTTC. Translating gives CSARPDRGETQYF.

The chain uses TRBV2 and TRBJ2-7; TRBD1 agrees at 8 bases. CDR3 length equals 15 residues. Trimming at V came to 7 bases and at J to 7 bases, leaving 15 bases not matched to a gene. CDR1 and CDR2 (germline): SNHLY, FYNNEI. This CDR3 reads CASTVGQVSYNEQYF. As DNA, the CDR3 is TGTGCCAGCACCGTGGGACAGGTGTCGTACAATGAGCAGTACTTC.

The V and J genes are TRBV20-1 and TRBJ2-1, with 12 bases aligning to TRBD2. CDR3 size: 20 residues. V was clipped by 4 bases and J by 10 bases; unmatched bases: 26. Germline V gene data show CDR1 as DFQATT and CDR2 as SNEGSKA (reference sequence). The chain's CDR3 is CSATRPAVLSTSGSRNEQFF. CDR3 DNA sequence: TGCAGTGCTACTCGTCCCGCAGTCCTTTCGACTAGCGGGAGTCGTAACGAGCAGTTCTTC.

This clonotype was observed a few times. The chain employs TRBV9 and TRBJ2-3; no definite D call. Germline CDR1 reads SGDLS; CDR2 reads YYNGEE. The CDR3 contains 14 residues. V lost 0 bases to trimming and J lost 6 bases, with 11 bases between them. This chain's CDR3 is CASSVVGVSDTQYF. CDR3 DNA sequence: TGTGCCAGCAGCGTAGTTGGGGTCAGCGATACGCAGTATTTT. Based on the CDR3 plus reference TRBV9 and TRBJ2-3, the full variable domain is DSGVTQTPKHLITATGQRVTLRCSPRSGDLSVYWYQQSLDQGLQFLIQYYNGEERAKGNILERFSAQQFPDLHSELNLSSLELGDSALYFCASSVVGVSDTQYFGPGTRLTVL.

The CDR3 DNA sequence: TGTGCCAGCAATCCCGAGTTTCGAGGAGAGACCCAGTACTTC. It yields the protein CASNPEFRGETQYF. V is TRBV2 and J is TRBJ2-5; D is unclear. The CDR3 extends over 14 amino acids. V shed 7 bases and J shed 4 bases, with 16 bases lying between them. Germline loops: CDR1 SNHLY, CDR2 FYNNEI.

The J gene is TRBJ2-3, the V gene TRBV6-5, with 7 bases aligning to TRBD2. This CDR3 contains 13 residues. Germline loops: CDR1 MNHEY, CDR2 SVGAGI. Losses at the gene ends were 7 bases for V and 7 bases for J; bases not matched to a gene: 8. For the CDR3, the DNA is TGTGCCAGCAAGGGCGGGACTATACATACGCAGTATTTT. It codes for CASKGGTIHTQYF.

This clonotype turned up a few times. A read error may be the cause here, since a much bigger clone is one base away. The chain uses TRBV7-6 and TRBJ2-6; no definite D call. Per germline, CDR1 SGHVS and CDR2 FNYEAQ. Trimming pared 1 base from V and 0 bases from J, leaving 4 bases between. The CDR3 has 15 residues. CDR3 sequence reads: CASSLDHSGANVLTF. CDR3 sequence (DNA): TGTGCCAGCAGCTTAGACCACTCTGGGGCCAACGTCCTGACTTTC.

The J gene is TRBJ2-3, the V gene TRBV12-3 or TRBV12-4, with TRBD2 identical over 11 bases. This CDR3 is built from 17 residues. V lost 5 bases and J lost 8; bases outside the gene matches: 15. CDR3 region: CASSPIAGGPVMGTQYF. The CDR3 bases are TGTGCCAGCAGTCCAATAGCGGGGGGGCCTGTTATGGGTACGCAGTATTTT.

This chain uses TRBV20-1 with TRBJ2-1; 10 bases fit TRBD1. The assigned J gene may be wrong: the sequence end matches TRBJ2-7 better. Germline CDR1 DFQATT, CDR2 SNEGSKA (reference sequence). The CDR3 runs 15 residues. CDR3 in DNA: TGCAGTGCTAGGGAGACAGGGGGCTCTAACAATGAGCAGTACTTC. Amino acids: CSARETGGSNNEQYF.

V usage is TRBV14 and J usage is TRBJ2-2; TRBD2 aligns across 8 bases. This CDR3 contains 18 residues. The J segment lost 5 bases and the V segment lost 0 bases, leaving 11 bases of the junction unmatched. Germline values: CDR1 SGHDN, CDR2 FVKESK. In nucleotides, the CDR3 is TGTGCCAGCAGCCAAGATCGATGGCGGGGGGCGCTAACCGGGGAGCTGTTTTTT. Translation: CASSQDRWRGALTGELFF. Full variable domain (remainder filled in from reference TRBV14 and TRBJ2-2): EAGVTQFPSHSVIEKGQTVTLRCDPISGHDNLYWYRRVMGKEIKFLLHFVKESKQDESGMPNNRFLAERTGGTYSTLKVQPAELEDSGVYFCASSQDRWRGALTGELFFGEGSRLTVL.

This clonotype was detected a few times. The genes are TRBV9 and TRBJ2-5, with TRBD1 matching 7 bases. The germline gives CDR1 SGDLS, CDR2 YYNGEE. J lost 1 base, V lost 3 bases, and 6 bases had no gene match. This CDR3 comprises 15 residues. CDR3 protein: CASSATGAVQETQYF. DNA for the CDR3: TGTGCCAGCAGCGCCACAGGGGCCGTCCAAGAGACCCAGTACTTC.

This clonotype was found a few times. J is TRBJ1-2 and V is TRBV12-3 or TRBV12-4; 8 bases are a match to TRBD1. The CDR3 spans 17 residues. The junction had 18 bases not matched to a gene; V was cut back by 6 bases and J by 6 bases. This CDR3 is CASRTPGQGPLGNGYTF. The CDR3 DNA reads TGTGCCAGCAGGACCCCTGGACAGGGACCATTGGGTAATGGCTACACCTTC.

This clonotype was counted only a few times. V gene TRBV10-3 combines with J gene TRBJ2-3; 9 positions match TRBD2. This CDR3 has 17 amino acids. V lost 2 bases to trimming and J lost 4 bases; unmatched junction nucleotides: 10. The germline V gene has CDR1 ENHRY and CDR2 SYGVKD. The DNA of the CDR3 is TGTGCCATCAGTGAGCGGGGGATCGGCGGGGGGGCAGATACGCAGTATTTT. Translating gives CAISERGIGGGADTQYF.

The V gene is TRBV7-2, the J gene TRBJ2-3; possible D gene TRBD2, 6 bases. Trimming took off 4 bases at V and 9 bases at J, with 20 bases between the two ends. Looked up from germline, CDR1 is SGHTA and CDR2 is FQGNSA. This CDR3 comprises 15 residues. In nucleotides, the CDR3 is TGTGCCAGCAGCTCACCCGGGCGCGTGGGGGGAACGCAGTATTTT. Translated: CASSSPGRVGGTQYF.

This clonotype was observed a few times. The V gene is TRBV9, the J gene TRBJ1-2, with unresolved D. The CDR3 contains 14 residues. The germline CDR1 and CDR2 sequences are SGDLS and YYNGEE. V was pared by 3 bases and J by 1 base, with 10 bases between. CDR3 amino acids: CASSAPPDNYGYTF. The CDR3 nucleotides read TGTGCCAGCAGCGCCCCCCCAGATAACTATGGCTACACCTTC.

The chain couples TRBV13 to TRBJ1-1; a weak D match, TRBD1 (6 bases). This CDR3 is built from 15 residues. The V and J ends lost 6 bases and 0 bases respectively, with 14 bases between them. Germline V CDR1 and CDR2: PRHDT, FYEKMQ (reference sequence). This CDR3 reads CASRPDSGLNTEAFF. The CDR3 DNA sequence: TGTGCCAGCAGACCGGACAGTGGATTGAACACTGAAGCTTTCTTT.

The CDR3 loop is CASSSETGETQYF. The DNA of the CDR3 is TGTGCCAGCAGCTCCGAGACCGGAGAGACCCAGTACTTC. The chain carries TRBV5-4 and TRBJ2-5; D call uncertain. CDR3 length: 13 residues. V lost 3 bases, J lost 4 bases, and 10 bases lay in between. CDR1 and CDR2 (germline): SGHNT, YYREEE (reference sequence).

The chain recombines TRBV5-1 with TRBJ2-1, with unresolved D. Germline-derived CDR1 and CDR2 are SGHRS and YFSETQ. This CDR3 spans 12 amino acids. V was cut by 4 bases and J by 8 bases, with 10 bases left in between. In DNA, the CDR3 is TGCGCCAGCAGCCCCGACACTCATGAGCAGTTCTTC. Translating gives CASSPDTHEQFF.

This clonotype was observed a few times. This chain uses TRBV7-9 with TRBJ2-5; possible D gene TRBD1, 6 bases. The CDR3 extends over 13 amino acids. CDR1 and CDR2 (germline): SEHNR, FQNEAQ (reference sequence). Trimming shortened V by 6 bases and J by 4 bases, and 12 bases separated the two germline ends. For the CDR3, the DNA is TGTGCCAGCAGACCACAGGGTCGAGAGACCCAGTACTTC. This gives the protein CASRPQGRETQYF.

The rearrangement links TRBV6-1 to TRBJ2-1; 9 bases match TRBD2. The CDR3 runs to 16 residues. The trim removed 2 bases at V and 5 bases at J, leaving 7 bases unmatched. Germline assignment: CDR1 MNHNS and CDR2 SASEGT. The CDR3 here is CASSERRLAGNNEQFF. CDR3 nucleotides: TGTGCCAGCAGTGAACGACGGCTAGCGGGAAACAATGAGCAGTTCTTC.

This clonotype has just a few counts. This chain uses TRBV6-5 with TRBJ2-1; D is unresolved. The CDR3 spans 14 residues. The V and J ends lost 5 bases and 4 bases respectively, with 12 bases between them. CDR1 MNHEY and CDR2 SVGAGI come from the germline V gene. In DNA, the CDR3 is TGTGCCAGCAGTGTGCCCGGATCTTACAATGAGCAGTTCTTC. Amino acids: CASSVPGSYNEQFF.

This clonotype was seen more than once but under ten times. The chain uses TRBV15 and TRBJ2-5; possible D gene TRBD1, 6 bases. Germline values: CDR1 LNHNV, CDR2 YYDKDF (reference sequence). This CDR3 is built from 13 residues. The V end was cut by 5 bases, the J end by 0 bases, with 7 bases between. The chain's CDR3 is CATSDRNQETQYF. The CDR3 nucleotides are TGTGCCACCAGCGACAGGAACCAAGAGACCCAGTACTTC.

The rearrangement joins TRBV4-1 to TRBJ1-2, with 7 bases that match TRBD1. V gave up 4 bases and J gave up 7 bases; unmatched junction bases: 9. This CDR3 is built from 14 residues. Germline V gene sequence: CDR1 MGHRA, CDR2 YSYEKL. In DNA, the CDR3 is TGCGCCAGCAGCCTCGAAGACAGGGCCGGTGGCTACACCTTC. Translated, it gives CASSLEDRAGGYTF.

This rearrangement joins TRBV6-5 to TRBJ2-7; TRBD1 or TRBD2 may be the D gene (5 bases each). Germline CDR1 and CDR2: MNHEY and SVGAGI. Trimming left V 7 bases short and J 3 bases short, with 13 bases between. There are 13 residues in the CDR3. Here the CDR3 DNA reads TGTGCCAGCACTTCGCTGGGGGACTACGAGCAGTACTTC. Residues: CASTSLGDYEQYF.

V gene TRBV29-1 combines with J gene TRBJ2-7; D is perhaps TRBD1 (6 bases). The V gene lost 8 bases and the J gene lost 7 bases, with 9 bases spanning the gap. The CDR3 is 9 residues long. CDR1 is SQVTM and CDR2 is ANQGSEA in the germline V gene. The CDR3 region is CSTGCEQYF. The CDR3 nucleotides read TGCAGCACAGGGTGTGAGCAGTACTTC.

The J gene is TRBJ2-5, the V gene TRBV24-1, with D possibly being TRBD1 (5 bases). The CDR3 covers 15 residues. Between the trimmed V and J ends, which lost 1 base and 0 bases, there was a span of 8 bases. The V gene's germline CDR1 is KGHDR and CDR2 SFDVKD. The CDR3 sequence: CATSDFRTHQETQYF. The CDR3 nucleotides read TGTGCCACCAGTGATTTTAGGACACACCAAGAGACCCAGTACTTC.

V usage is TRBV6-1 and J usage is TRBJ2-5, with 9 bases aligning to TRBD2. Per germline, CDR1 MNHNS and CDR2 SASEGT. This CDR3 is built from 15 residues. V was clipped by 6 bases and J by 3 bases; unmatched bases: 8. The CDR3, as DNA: TGTGCCAGCAGAAGAATAGCGGGGGATAAAGAGACCCAGTACTTC. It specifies CASRRIAGDKETQYF.